A single sample is the source of the 5 T cell receptor beta chains below, sequenced in a study of OX40 agonist ivuxolimab in advanced cancers. Some clones are missing from TCRdb's copy, which holds only in-frame ones; the method was immunoSEQ multiplex PCR. The sample shows 65,000 to 75,000 clones, approximately 88% of them seen only once. The starting material was CD4+ or CD8+ T cells sorted from blood, obtained in a trial of the OX40 agonist ivuxolimab. Source of these receptors: an adult with an advanced solid tumor such as melanoma, head and neck, liver or kidney cancer.

The chain is built from TRBV9 and TRBJ1-3; possible D gene TRBD1, 5 bases. Germline V CDR1 and CDR2: SGDLS, YYNGEE. With 4 bases removed from V and 0 bases from J, the gap between germline ends came to 8 bases. The CDR3 is made up of 14 amino acids. Written as DNA, the CDR3 is TGTGCCAGCAGCCCAGGGATCTCTGGAAACACCATATATTTT. Amino acids: CASSPGISGNTIYF.

The rearrangement uses TRBV5-1 and TRBJ2-5, with 11 nucleotides matching TRBD2. Losses at the gene ends were 4 bases for V and 2 bases for J; bases not matched to a gene: 4. The CDR3 totals 15 residues. In germline, CDR1 is SGHRS, CDR2 YFSETQ. CDR3: CASSPGLAAQETQYF. In nucleotides, the CDR3 is TGCGCCAGCAGCCCGGGACTAGCGGCGCAAGAGACCCAGTACTTC.

The rearrangement uses TRBV7-3 and TRBJ1-1, with 9 bases identical to TRBD1. CDR3 length: 17 amino acids. The junction had 14 bases not matched to a gene; V was cut back by 6 bases and J by 3 bases. Germline lookup yields CDR1 SGHTA and CDR2 FQGTGA. This CDR3 reads CASRERLRQGVDTEAFF. The DNA for the CDR3 is TGTGCCAGCAGGGAACGCTTACGACAGGGGGTGGACACTGAAGCTTTCTTT. Combining the CDR3 with reference TRBV7-3 and TRBJ1-1 gives the whole variable domain GAGVSQTPSNKVTEKGKYVELRCDPISGHTALYWYRQSLGQGPEFLIYFQGTGAADDSGLPNDRFFAVRPEGSVSTLKIQRTERGDSAVYLCASRERLRQGVDTEAFFGQGTRLTVV.

This clone was counted only a few times. CDR3 sequence: CASSSDRSTGELFF. For the CDR3, the DNA is TGTGCCAGCAGCTCGGACAGGAGCACCGGGGAGCTGTTTTTT. V is TRBV5-4 and J is TRBJ2-2; 7 nucleotides match TRBD1. The germline gives CDR1 SGHNT, CDR2 YYREEE (reference sequence). CDR3 length equals 14 residues. V dropped 3 bases and J dropped 4; count of bases not matched to a gene: 3. The entire variable domain, with the rest obtained from reference TRBV5-4 and TRBJ2-2, is as follows: ETGVTQSPTHLIKTRGQQVTLRCSSQSGHNTVSWYQQALGQGPQFIFQYYREEENGRGNFPPRFSGLQFPNYSSELNVNALELDDSALYLCASSSDRSTGELFFGEGSRLTVL.

This CDR3 is CASLATSASYEQYF. CDR3 nucleotides: TGTGCCAGCCTCGCGACTAGCGCGTCCTACGAGCAGTACTTC. The rearrangement uses TRBV2 and TRBJ2-7, with 8 bases matching TRBD2. CDR3 size: 14 residues. With V trimmed by 8 bases and J by 1 base, 7 bases remained unmatched. CDR1 is SNHLY and CDR2 is FYNNEI in the germline V gene.